These T cell receptor beta chains were read from a single sample in a study of control samples from healthy donors and cancer patients. Some clones are missing from TCRdb's copy, which holds only in-frame ones; the method was immunoSEQ multiplex PCR. The sample consists of around 42,000 clones, less than 90% of them appearing once. The sample taken for sequencing was blood. The receptors originated from a man aged 55 to 70 in good health. CDR3s include the opening cysteine and the closing phenylalanine or tryptophan. The D gene is left open where the match is weak. Some rows mark clone size as missing; the rest say once, few, many or name a class of expanded clone.

clone size,J gene,D gene,V gene,CDR3 DNA,CDR3 protein
-,TRBJ2-1,TRBD2,TRBV2,TGTGCCAGCAGTCTAAGGGCTAGCGGGGCCTCCTACAATGAGCAGTTCTTC,CASSLRASGASYNEQFF
-,TRBJ2-5,-,TRBV2,TGTGCCAGCATCACGAGGGGACATGGCGGAGAGACCCAGTACTTC,CASITRGHGGETQYF
-,TRBJ2-1,-,TRBV2,TGTGCCAGCAGGTGGGACGGACGCTACAATGAGCAGTTCTTC,CASRWDGRYNEQFF
-,TRBJ2-3,TRBD2,TRBV27,TGTGCCAGCAAAACCGCGGGAGGCACAGATACGCAGTATTTT,CASKTAGGTDTQYF
once,TRBJ1-5,-,TRBV3-1/TRBV3-2,TGTGCCAGCAGCCGGGCCCTATCCGGCAATCAGCCCCAGCATTTT,CASSRALSGNQPQHF
-,TRBJ2-7,-,TRBV15,TGTGCCACCAGCAGAGATCCAGGGGACGAGCAGTACTTC,CATSRDPGDEQYF
few,TRBJ1-2,-,TRBV30,TGTGCCTGGAGTATGTCAGGGGTGGGCGGCTACACCTTC,CAWSMSGVGGYTF
-,TRBJ2-1,TRBD2,TRBV3-1/TRBV3-2,TGTGCCAGCAGCCCGACTAGCGGGGGGGCAAGTCTCAATGAGCAGTTCTTC,CASSPTSGGASLNEQFF
-,TRBJ2-7,-,TRBV19,TGTGCCAGTAAATCCGGAGGGACAGCGAATAACGAGCAGTACTTC,CASKSGGTANNEQYF
few,TRBJ1-3,-,TRBV30,TGTGCCTGGAGCGAGGGGATAGGAAACACCATATATTTT,CAWSEGIGNTIYF
-,TRBJ1-3,-,TRBV10-3,TGTGCCATCAGTGGCGACGGGCGAGGCTCTGGAAACACCATATATTTT,CAISGDGRGSGNTIYF
-,TRBJ1-1,-,TRBV29-1,TGCAGCGTTGTATGGAACACTGAAGCTTTCTTT,CSVVWNTEAFF
-,TRBJ2-1,-,TRBV9,TGTGCCAGCAGCGTACGGGGTAGCGAGAACAATGAGCAGTTCTTC,CASSVRGSENNEQFF
-,TRBJ1-5,-,TRBV18,TGTGCCAGCTCAACCGGGGGAGGTGGGCAGCCCCAGCATTTT,CASSTGGGGQPQHF
-,TRBJ2-3,TRBD2,TRBV5-6,TGTGCCAGCAGCTTATGGAGACTAGCGGGGGGGCCCGATACGCAGTATTTT,CASSLWRLAGGPDTQYF
-,TRBJ2-1,TRBD1,TRBV6-6,TGTGCCAGCAGTCGATCGGGACAGGGTAGGAATGAGCAGTTCTTC,CASSRSGQGRNEQFF
few,TRBJ1-1,-,TRBV7-9,TGTGCCAGCAGCTTCGACTCTCTCGTGAACACTGAAGCTTTCTTT,CASSFDSLVNTEAFF
-,TRBJ2-1,-,TRBV18,TGTGCCAGCTCACCACAAACGATAAGCTCCTACAATGAGCAGTTCTTC,CASSPQTISSYNEQFF
once,TRBJ2-1,-,TRBV7-9,TGTGCCAGCAGCTTAGGAGCCTATGAGCAGTTCTTC,CASSLGAYEQFF
-,TRBJ2-3,-,TRBV27,TGTGCCAGCGTCCCCCAGAGGGACCCCGATACGCAGTATTTT,CASVPQRDPDTQYF
-,TRBJ1-2,-,TRBV7-8,TGTGCCAGTACCCTTAGGGCTCAGGCAAACTATGGCTACACCTTC,CASTLRAQANYGYTF
-,TRBJ1-2,TRBD1,TRBV2,TGTGCCAGCAGTACGGGACAGGGGAGTCTTGGCTACACCTTC,CASSTGQGSLGYTF
-,TRBJ1-3,-,TRBV20-1,TGCAGTGCTAGTGACAGGTCCTCTGGAAACACCATATATTTT,CSASDRSSGNTIYF
-,TRBJ2-5,TRBD2,TRBV7-9,TGTGCCAGCAGCAAACTAGCGGGAGGAGGTGAGACCCAGTACTTC,CASSKLAGGGETQYF
-,TRBJ2-1,-,TRBV11-3,TGTGCCAGCAGCTTAGGGGGACCAAACAATGAGCAGTTCTTC,CASSLGGPNNEQFF
-,TRBJ1-4,-,TRBV19,TGTGCCAGTAGTATAGGCGGGCAGATTAATGAAAAACTGTTTTTT,CASSIGGQINEKLFF
-,TRBJ2-5,TRBD1,TRBV30,TGTGCCTGGAGTCCAGGGACAGGGGCGCGGGAGACCCAGTACTTC,CAWSPGTGARETQYF
medium-sized,TRBJ1-5,-,TRBV19,TGTGCCAGTAGTTCCCGACAGCCCAATCAGCCCCAGCATTTT,CASSSRQPNQPQHF
-,TRBJ2-7,TRBD1,TRBV5-6,TGTGCCAGCAGCTTCCGGGACAGGGTCATTAAGCAGTACTTC,CASSFRDRVIKQYF
-,TRBJ2-5,-,TRBV5-6,TGTGCCAGCAGCCTGGGGGTAGGCTACCAAGAGACCCAGTACTTC,CASSLGVGYQETQYF
-,TRBJ2-1,-,TRBV4-1,TGCGCCAGCAGCCTAGGACCCGGGTATGAGCAGTTCTTC,CASSLGPGYEQFF
-,TRBJ2-7,TRBD1,TRBV7-2,TGTGCCAGCAGCCCAGGGGGCCACGAGCAGTACTTC,CASSPGGHEQYF
-,TRBJ1-1,-,TRBV9,TGTGCCAGCAGCATAACACCGAACACTGAAGCTTTCTTT,CASSITPNTEAFF
few,TRBJ1-4,-,TRBV4-1,TGCGCCAGCAGCCAAGATAGTAGCTGGGGTGAAAAACTGTTTTTT,CASSQDSSWGEKLFF
-,TRBJ2-4,-,TRBV4-1,TGCGCCAGCAGCCAAAGTATGGCCGCAGCCAAAAACATTCAGTACTTC,CASSQSMAAAKNIQYF
-,TRBJ2-1,-,TRBV27,TGTGCCAGCTTCCCCCATAATTCAGGTTCCAATGAGCAGTTCTTC,CASFPHNSGSNEQFF
-,TRBJ1-2,-,TRBV4-3,TGCGCCAGCAGCCACACAGGGCTGACGAACTATGGCTACACCTTC,CASSHTGLTNYGYTF
few,TRBJ1-2,-,TRBV19,TGTGCCAGTAGTCCACAGGGTTTCTATGGCTACACCTTC,CASSPQGFYGYTF
-,TRBJ2-3,-,TRBV30,TGTGCCTGGAGGGCGGGGGCTAGCACAGATACGCAGTATTTT,CAWRAGASTDTQYF
-,TRBJ1-4,TRBD1,TRBV5-1,TGCGCCAGCGCCGACCGACAGGGAGTTGAAAAACTGTTTTTT,CASADRQGVEKLFF
-,TRBJ1-2,TRBD1,TRBV13,TGTGCCAGCAGCTTAAGGCGAGGCCCGGACAGGCGAAACTATGGCTACACCTTC,CASSLRRGPDRRNYGYTF
once,TRBJ2-1,-,TRBV6-5,TGTGCCAGCTGTCTCGGGGTCGAGGTAAATGAGCAGTTCTTC,CASCLGVEVNEQFF
-,TRBJ2-2,TRBD2,TRBV5-1,TGCGCCAGCAGCTTCAAACTAGCGGGAGGGACCGGGGAGCTGTTTTTT,CASSFKLAGGTGELFF